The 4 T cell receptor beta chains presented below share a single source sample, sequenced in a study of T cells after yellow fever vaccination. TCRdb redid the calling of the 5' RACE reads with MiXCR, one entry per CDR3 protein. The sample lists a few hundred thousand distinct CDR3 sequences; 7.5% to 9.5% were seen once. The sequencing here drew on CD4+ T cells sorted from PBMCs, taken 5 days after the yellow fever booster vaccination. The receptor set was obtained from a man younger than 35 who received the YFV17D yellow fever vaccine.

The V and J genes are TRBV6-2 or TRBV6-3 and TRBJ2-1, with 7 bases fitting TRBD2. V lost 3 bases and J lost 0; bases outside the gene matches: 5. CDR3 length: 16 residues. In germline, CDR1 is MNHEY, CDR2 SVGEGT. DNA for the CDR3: TGTGCCAGCAGTTATCCCCAGCGGGGCTCCTACAATGAGCAGTTCTTC. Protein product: CASSYPQRGSYNEQFF.

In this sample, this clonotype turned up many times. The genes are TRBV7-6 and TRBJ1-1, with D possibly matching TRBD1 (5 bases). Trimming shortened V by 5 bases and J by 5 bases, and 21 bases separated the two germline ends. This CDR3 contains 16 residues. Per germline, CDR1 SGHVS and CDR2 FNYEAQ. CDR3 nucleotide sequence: TGTGCCAGCAGCCAAAGCCAATTACGGGGCGGGACTGAAGCTTTCTTT. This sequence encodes CASSQSQLRGGTEAFF. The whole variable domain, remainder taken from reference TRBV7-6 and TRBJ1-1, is GAGVSQSPRYKVTKRGQDVALRCDPISGHVSLYWYRQALGQGPEFLTYFNYEAQQDKSGLPNDRFSAERPEGSISTLTIQRTEQRDSAMYRCASSQSQLRGGTEAFFGQGTRLTVV.

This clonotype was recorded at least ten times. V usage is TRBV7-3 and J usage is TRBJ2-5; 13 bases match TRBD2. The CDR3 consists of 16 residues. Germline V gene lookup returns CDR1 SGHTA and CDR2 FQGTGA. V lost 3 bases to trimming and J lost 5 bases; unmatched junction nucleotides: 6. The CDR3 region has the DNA TGTGCCAGCAGCTTTGGACTAGCGGGGGCCGGGGAGACCCAGTACTTC. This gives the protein CASSFGLAGAGETQYF. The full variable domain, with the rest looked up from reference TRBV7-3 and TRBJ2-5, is GAGVSQTPSNKVTEKGKYVELRCDPISGHTALYWYRQSLGQGPEFLIYFQGTGAADDSGLPNDRFFAVRPEGSVSTLKIQRTERGDSAVYLCASSFGLAGAGETQYFGPGTRLLVL.

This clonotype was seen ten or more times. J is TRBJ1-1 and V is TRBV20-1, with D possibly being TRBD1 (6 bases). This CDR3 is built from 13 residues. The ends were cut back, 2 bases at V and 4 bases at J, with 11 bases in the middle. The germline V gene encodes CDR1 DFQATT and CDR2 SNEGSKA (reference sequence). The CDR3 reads CSARKDSFTEAFF. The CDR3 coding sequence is TGCAGTGCTAGAAAGGACAGTTTCACTGAAGCTTTCTTT.